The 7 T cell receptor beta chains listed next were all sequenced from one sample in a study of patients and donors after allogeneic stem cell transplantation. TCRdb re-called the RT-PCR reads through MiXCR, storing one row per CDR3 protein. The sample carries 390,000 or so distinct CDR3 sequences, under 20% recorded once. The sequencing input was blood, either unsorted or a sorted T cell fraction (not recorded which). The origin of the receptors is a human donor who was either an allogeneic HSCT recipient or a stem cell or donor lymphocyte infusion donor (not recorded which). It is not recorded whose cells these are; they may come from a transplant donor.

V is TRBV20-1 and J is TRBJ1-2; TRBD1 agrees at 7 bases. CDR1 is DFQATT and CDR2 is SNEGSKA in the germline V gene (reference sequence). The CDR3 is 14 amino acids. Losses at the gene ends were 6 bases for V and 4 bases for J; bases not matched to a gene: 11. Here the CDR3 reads CSAPSTGKFYGYTF. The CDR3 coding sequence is TGCAGTGCCCCGTCGACAGGGAAATTCTATGGCTACACCTTC.

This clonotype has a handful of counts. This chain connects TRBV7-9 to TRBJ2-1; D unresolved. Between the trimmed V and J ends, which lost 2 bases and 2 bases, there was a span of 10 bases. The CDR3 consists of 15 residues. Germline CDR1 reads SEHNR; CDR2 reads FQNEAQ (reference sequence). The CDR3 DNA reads TGTGCCAGCAGCTTAATCGGATTAGCCTACAATGAGCAGTTCTTC. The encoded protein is CASSLIGLAYNEQFF.

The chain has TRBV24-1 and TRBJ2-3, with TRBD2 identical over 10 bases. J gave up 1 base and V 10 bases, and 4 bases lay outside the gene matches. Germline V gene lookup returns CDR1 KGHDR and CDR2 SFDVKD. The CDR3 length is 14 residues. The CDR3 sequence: CATQGTSGTDTQYF. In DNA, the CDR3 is TGTGCCACACAAGGGACTAGCGGCACAGATACGCAGTATTTT.

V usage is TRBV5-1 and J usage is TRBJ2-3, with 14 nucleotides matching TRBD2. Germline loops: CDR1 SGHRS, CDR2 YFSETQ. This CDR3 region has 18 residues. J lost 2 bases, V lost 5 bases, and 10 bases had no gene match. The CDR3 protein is CASSSGLAGGPYTDTQYF. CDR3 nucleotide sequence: TGCGCCAGCAGTTCCGGACTAGCGGGGGGCCCTTACACAGATACGCAGTATTTT.

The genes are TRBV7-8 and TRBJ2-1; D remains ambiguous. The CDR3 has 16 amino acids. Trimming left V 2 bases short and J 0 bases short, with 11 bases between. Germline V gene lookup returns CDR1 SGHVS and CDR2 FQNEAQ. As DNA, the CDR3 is TGTGCCAGCAGCTTAACTTCCCTAAGCTCCTACAATGAGCAGTTCTTC. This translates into CASSLTSLSSYNEQFF.

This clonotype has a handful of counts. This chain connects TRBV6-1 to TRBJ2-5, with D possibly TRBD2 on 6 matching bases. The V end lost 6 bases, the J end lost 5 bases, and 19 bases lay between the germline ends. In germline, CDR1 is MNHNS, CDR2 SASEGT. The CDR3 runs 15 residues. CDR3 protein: CASRIGQPGRETQYF. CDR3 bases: TGTGCCAGCAGGATTGGTCAGCCAGGGAGGGAGACCCAGTACTTC.

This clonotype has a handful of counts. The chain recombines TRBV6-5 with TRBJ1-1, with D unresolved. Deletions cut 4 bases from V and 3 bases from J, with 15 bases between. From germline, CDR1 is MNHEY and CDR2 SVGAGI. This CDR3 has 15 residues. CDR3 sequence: CASSLYGLRDTEAFF. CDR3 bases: TGTGCCAGCAGTTTGTATGGGTTAAGGGACACTGAAGCTTTCTTT.